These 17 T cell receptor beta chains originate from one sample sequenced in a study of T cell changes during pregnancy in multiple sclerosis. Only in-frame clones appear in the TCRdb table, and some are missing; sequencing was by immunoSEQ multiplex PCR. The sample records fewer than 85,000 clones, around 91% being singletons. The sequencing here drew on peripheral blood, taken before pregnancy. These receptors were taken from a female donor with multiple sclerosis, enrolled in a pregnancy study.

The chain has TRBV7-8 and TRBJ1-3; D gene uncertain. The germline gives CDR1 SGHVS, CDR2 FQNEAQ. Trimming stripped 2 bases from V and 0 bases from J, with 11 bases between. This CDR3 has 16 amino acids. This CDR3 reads CASSLTTGSSGNTIYF. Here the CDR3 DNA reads TGTGCCAGCAGCTTAACAACGGGATCCTCTGGAAACACCATATATTTT.

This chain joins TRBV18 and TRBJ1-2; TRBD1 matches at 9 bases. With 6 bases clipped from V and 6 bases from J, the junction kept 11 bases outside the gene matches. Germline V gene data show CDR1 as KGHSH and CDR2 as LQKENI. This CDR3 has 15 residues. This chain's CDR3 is CASSLDRGELDGYTF. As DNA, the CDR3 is TGTGCCAGCTCCCTCGACAGGGGGGAACTAGATGGCTACACCTTC. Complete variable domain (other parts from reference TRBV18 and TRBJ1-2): NAGVMQNPRHLVRRRGQEARLRCSPMKGHSHVYWYRQLPEEGLKFMVYLQKENIIDESGMPKERFSAEFPKEGPSILRIQQVVRGDSAAYFCASSLDRGELDGYTFGSGTRLTVV.

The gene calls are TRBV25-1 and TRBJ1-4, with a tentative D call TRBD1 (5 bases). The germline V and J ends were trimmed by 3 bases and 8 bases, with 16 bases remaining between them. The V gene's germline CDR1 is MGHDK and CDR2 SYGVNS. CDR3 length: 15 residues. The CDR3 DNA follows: TGTGCCAGCAGTGAGGTAGGGCAGGGAGGCGAAAAACTGTTTTTT. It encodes CASSEVGQGGEKLFF.

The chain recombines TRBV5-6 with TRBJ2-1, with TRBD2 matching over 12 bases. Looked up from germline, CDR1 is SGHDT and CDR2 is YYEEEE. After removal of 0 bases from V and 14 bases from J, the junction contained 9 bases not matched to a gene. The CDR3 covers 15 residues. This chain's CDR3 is CASSLVLAGGSGEFF. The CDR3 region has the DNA TGTGCCAGCAGCTTGGTACTAGCGGGGGGCTCCGGGGAGTTCTTC. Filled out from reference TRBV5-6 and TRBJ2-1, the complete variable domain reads DAGVTQSPTHLIKTRGQQVTLRCSPKSGHDTVSWYQQALGQGPQFIFQYYEEEERQRGNFPDRFSGHQFPNYSSELNVNALLLGDSALYLCASSLVLAGGSGEFFGPGTRLTVL.

CDR3 amino acids: CASSLVSASWADTQYF. The CDR3 DNA is TGTGCCAGCAGCTTAGTAAGTGCCTCTTGGGCGGATACGCAGTATTTT. The gene calls are TRBV7-9 and TRBJ2-3, with D unresolved. This CDR3 comprises 16 residues. Germline values: CDR1 SEHNR, CDR2 FQNEAQ (reference sequence). V dropped 1 base and J dropped 6 bases, with 17 bases sitting between them.

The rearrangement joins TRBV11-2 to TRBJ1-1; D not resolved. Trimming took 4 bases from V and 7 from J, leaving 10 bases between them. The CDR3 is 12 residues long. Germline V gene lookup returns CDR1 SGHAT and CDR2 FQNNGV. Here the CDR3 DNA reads TGTGCCAGCAGCTACCACGAGGGTGAAGCTTTCTTT. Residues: CASSYHEGEAFF.

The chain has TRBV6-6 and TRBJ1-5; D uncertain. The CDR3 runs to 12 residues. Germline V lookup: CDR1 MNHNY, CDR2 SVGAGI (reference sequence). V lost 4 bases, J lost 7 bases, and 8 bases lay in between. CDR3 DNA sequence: TGTGCCAGCAGTTTCATCGGGCAGCCCCAGCATTTT. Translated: CASSFIGQPQHF.

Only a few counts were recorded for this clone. The CDR3 DNA is TGCGCCAGCAGCTTGGCCGTGGGCCAGTACTGGTTCTTC. It yields the protein CASSLAVGQYWFF. The chain couples TRBV5-1 to TRBJ2-1; the D is unclear. This CDR3 is built from 13 residues. V was trimmed by 0 bases and J by 15 bases, leaving 16 bases between them. In germline, CDR1 is SGHRS, CDR2 YFSETQ. The complete variable domain, with remaining parts taken from reference TRBV5-1 and TRBJ2-1, reads KAGVTQTPRYLIKTRGQQVTLSCSPISGHRSVSWYQQTPGQGLQFLFEYFSETQRNKGNFPGRFSGRQFSNSRSEMNVSTLELGDSALYLCASSLAVGQYWFFGPGTRLTVL.

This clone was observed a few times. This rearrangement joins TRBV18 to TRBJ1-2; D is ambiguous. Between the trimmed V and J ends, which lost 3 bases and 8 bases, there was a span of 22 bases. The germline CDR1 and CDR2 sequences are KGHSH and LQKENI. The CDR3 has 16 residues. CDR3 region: CASSPFEANLGVGYTF. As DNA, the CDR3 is TGTGCCAGCTCACCGTTCGAGGCGAATCTAGGAGTGGGCTACACCTTC.

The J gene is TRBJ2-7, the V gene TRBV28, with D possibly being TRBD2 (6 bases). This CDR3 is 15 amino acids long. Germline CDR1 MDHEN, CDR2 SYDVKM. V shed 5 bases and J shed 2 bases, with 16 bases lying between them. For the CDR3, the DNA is TGTGCCAGCAGTCCCCGCGGGGAAGCGGCCTACGAGCAGTACTTC. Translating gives CASSPRGEAAYEQYF.

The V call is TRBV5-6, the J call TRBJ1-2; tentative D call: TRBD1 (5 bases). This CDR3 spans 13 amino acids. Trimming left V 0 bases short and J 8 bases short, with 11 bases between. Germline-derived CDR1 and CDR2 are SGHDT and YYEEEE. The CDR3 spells CASSLGVQGGYTF. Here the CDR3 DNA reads TGTGCCAGCAGCTTGGGGGTTCAGGGAGGCTACACCTTC.

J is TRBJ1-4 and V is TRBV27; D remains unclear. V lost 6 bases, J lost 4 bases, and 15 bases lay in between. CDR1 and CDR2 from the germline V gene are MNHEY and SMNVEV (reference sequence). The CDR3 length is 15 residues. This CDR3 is CASSPTGGFNEKLFF. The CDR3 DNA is TGTGCCAGCAGCCCAACGGGAGGGTTTAATGAAAAACTGTTTTTT.

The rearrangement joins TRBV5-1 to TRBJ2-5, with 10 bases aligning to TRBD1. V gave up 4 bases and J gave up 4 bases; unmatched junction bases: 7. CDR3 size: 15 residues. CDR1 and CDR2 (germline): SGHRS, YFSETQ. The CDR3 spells CASSTGTGAGETQYF. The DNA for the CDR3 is TGCGCCAGCAGCACCGGGACAGGGGCTGGAGAGACCCAGTACTTC.

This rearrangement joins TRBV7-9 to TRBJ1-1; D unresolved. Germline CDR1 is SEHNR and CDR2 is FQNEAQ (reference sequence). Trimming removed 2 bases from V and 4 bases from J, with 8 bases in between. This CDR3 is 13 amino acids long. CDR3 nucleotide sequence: TGTGCCAGCAGCTTACTAGAAGGCACTGAAGCTTTCTTT. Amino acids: CASSLLEGTEAFF.

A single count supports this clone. The CDR3 reads CASSPRLGQVGAAFF. CDR3 bases: TGTGCCAGTAGTCCACGTCTCGGACAGGTTGGGGCAGCTTTCTTT. The J gene is TRBJ1-1, the V gene TRBV19; 7 nucleotides line up with TRBD1. CDR1 and CDR2 from the germline V gene are LNHDA and SQIVND (reference sequence). The CDR3 consists of 15 residues. After removal of 5 bases from V and 10 bases from J, the junction contained 16 bases not matched to a gene.

The CDR3 is CASSFPGGFDQPQHF. CDR3 coding DNA: TGTGCCAGCAGTTTCCCAGGGGGGTTTGATCAGCCCCAGCATTTT. The V and J genes are TRBV28 and TRBJ1-5, with TRBD1 matching 7 bases. V trimming: 3 bases; J trimming: 5 bases; junction bases outside the gene matches: 7. Germline loops: CDR1 MDHEN, CDR2 SYDVKM. CDR3 length equals 15 residues.

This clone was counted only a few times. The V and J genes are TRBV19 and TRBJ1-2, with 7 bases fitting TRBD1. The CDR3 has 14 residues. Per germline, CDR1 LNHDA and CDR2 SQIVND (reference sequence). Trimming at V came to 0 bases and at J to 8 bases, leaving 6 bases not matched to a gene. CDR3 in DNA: TGTGCCAGTAGTATAGAGCTGACAGGGCGAGGCTACACCTTC. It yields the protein CASSIELTGRGYTF.